This T cell receptor (beta chain) was retrieved from a study of PD-1 blockade in mismatch repair-deficient tumors. The overall study: Enrolled about 2013-2016, patients had progressing, pretreated mismatch repair-deficient cancers of around 12 types.

The repertoire was sequenced with immunoSEQ multiplex PCR; TCRdb's copy has only in-frame clones and lacks some. The sample lists over 20,000 clones; about 83% were seen once. The CDR3 runs 15 residues. Germline V gives CDR1 SGHAT, CDR2 FQNNGV. The V and J ends lost 5 bases and 2 bases respectively, with 15 bases between them. The sample here was peripheral blood, taken 12 weeks after starting pembrolizumab. The chain is built from TRBV11-2 and TRBJ2-5, with D possibly being TRBD2 (5 bases). The receptor comes from an adult with mismatch repair-deficient cancer. Here the CDR3 reads CASSPSRGGQETQYF. CDR3 DNA: TGTGCCAGCAGCCCGTCCCGGGGTGGTCAAGAGACCCAGTACTTC.